These T cell receptor beta chains were read from a single sample in a study of CXCR3-negative and CXCR3-positive naive CD8 T cells. Reanalyzing the 5' RACE reads, TCRdb keeps one entry per CDR3 protein, without DNA. Its table records some 140,000 distinct CDR3 sequences. The sequenced sample consisted of naive CXCR3+ CD8+ T cells from blood. These receptors all come from a human donor in good health. Some clones in this sample may be carry-over from other donors' samples. Both conserved end residues are part of each CDR3.

V: TRBV15
J: TRBJ2-1
CDR3: CATSRDSNTGTGVNEQFF

V: TRBV7-9
J: TRBJ2-1
CDR3: CASGAAGYNEQFF

V: TRBV9
J: TRBJ2-1
CDR3: CASTGSSSYNEQFF

V: TRBV4-1
J: TRBJ1-5
CDR3: CASSTGGSGQPQHF

V: TRBV14
J: TRBJ1-2
CDR3: CASSQGTYYGYTF

V: TRBV20-1
J: TRBJ1-1
CDR3: CSARSLAEAFF

V: TRBV28
J: TRBJ2-3
CDR3: CASTEEDTQYF

V: TRBV7-8
J: TRBJ1-1
CDR3: CASSPQVNTEAFF

V: TRBV7-6
J: TRBJ1-1
CDR3: CASSSASGQGYTEAFF

V: TRBV5-6
J: TRBJ1-1
CDR3: CTSSFYRNTEAFF

V: TRBV24-1
J: TRBJ2-7
CDR3: CATSDRTDRSYEQYF

V: TRBV9
J: TRBJ2-2
CDR3: CASSPPVGNTGELFF

V: TRBV28
J: TRBJ2-7
CDR3: CASSLGTSSFYEQYF

V: TRBV6-6
J: TRBJ1-2
CDR3: CASSPNPDRVYGYTF

V: TRBV6-5
J: TRBJ1-5
CDR3: CASSFDRGLNQPQHF

V: TRBV6-2/TRBV6-3
J: TRBJ2-2
CDR3: CASSTGPNTGELFF

V: TRBV29-1
J: TRBJ2-7
CDR3: CSVEDHDSPYEQYF

V: TRBV5-1
J: TRBJ1-1
CDR3: CASSLGSGQMAGDTEAFF

V: TRBV7-9
J: TRBJ2-7
CDR3: CASSLVPSTSYEQYF

V: TRBV4-2
J: TRBJ1-1
CDR3: CASSVRGRNTEAFF

V: TRBV10-1
J: TRBJ1-2
CDR3: CASSETGTNYGYTF

V: TRBV12-3/TRBV12-4
J: TRBJ1-1
CDR3: CASSFGNAEAFF

V: TRBV5-5
J: TRBJ2-2
CDR3: CASSLGRVSSGELFF

V: TRBV4-3
J: TRBJ2-1
CDR3: CASSQGLAGDEQLF

V: TRBV13
J: TRBJ2-7
CDR3: CASSFGAGGVYEQYF

V: TRBV7-9
J: TRBJ1-1
CDR3: CATSLVNEGFTEAFF

V: TRBV7-9
J: TRBJ1-1
CDR3: CASSLPEEAFF

V: TRBV28
J: TRBJ2-7
CDR3: CASSWLGDGLYEQYF

V: TRBV25-1
J: TRBJ1-2
CDR3: CASSEYFPGEHYGYTF

V: TRBV7-9
J: TRBJ2-1
CDR3: CASSSSGAGYNEQFF

V: TRBV9
J: TRBJ2-1
CDR3: CASSVSPRSGNEQFF

V: TRBV7-9
J: TRBJ2-3
CDR3: CASSPTSGGSDTQYF

V: TRBV5-6
J: TRBJ1-6
CDR3: CASSWRSGGAGNSPLHF

V: TRBV29-1
J: TRBJ2-7
CDR3: CSVDSRTSGAYEQYF

V: TRBV29-1
J: TRBJ2-1
CDR3: CSVGRSGGPYNEQFF

V: TRBV20-1
J: TRBJ1-2
CDR3: CSARSGGADYGYTF

V: TRBV28
J: TRBJ1-5
CDR3: CASSLGSGRVSNQPQHF

V: TRBV21-1
J: TRBJ1-4
CDR3: CARGSRRAQGQDLNEKLFF

V: TRBV27
J: TRBJ1-2
CDR3: CATLSDYGYTF

V: TRBV5-1
J: TRBJ2-3
CDR3: CASSVSQYTDTQYF